The 30 T cell receptor beta chains below come from one sample, sequenced in a study of regulatory T cells in long-lasting Graves disease (dated by TCRdb to the early 2020s). The intended sense of this specimen's time point label: newly diagnosed GD, antithyroid drugs for less than 3 months. RNA was extracted from PBMCs in TRIzol for both TCR sequencing and RNA sequencing. Receptor amplification or capture employed multiplex PCR. This sample was sequenced with an Illumina HiSeq 4000. iRepertoire HTBI primers and Arm-PCR amplification of CDR3 regions were used to construct TCR beta libraries. TCRdb handled the public reads itself, with Q25 trimming in fastp and clone calling in MiXCR, and kept productive beta chains. Under each unique CDR3 protein, matching rows form one entry showing the most common genes and DNA. In this sample the table shows roughly 610,000 distinct CDR3 sequences, 15% to 20% of which occur a single time. Under 20% of the sample lies in the top ten.

The same data also contributed to another study, on T cells in Graves' hyperthyroidism and ophthalmopathy.

Sequencing was performed on peripheral blood mononuclear cells (PBMCs), taken at new diagnosis, from a patient treated with antithyroid drugs. The receptors here all came from a woman in her twenties or thirties with Graves disease. Donor details come from another sample of the same person, matched by shared clones.

This clonotype occurred many times. The rearrangement links TRBV7-2 to TRBJ2-5, with D tentatively TRBD2 (6 bases). The CDR3 covers 16 residues. V was cut by 2 bases and J by 1 base, with 14 bases left in between. Germline V CDR1 and CDR2: SGHTA, FQGNSA. The chain's CDR3 is CASSLLGAGIQETQYF. CDR3 DNA: TGTGCCAGCAGCTTACTCGGGGCGGGGATCCAAGAGACCCAGTACTTC. The variable domain in full, completed from reference TRBV7-2 and TRBJ2-5, reads GAGVSQSPSNKVTEKGKDVELRCDPISGHTALYWYRQSLGQGLEFLIYFQGNSAPDKSGLPSDRFSAERTGGSVSTLTIQRTQQEDSAVYLCASSLLGAGIQETQYFGPGTRLLVL.

The chain employs TRBV28 and TRBJ1-5; D ambiguous. The CDR3 loop spans 13 amino acids. CDR1 and CDR2 from the germline V gene are MDHEN and SYDVKM. V was trimmed by 6 bases and J by 10 bases, leaving 16 bases between them. In DNA, the CDR3 is TGTGCCAGCAGCCCCAATCCCTCTCTTCCCCAGCATTTT. Residues: CASSPNPSLPQHF.

This chain links TRBV6-5 with TRBJ1-1; D not certain. The CDR3 has 16 amino acids. Germline V CDR1 and CDR2: MNHEY, SVGAGI. Trimming cost V 1 base and J 0 bases, with 12 bases left between them. CDR3 residues: CASSYWIGGVNTEAFF. The CDR3 coding sequence is TGTGCCAGCAGTTACTGGATCGGAGGAGTGAACACTGAAGCTTTCTTT.

This clonotype occurred many times. The rearrangement links TRBV6-1 to TRBJ2-2, with 12 bases fitting TRBD2. The CDR3 covers 16 residues. Germline values: CDR1 MNHNS, CDR2 SASEGT. V trimming: 6 bases; J trimming: 5 bases; junction bases outside the gene matches: 7. The CDR3 nucleotides read TGTGCCAGCAGATCTAGCGGGAGGGCCATAACCGGGGAGCTGTTTTTT. Protein sequence: CASRSSGRAITGELFF.

This clonotype was detected ten times or more. The chain couples TRBV18 to TRBJ2-5; weak D call: TRBD2 (6 bases). Germline V CDR1 and CDR2: KGHSH, LQKENI. V was shortened by 3 bases and J by 5 bases, with 7 bases between the two germline ends. The CDR3 runs 12 residues. The CDR3 DNA sequence: TGTGCCAGCTCACCTCTAGCGGAGACCCAGTACTTC. This codes for CASSPLAETQYF.

There are a few counts of this clonotype. The genes are TRBV2 and TRBJ1-6, with D unresolved. CDR1 and CDR2 from the germline V gene are SNHLY and FYNNEI. The germline V and J ends were trimmed by 1 base and 14 bases, with 12 bases remaining between them. This CDR3 contains 13 residues. The CDR3 DNA is TGTGCCAGCAGTGAAGAACCTTTAGGGACCCTCCACTTT. Protein product: CASSEEPLGTLHF.

DNA for the CDR3: TGTGCCAGCAGCTTAGAGCGGAGCTACAATGAGCAGTTCTTC. It encodes CASSLERSYNEQFF. The rearrangement joins TRBV7-2 to TRBJ2-1, with a possible D match to TRBD2 (5 bases). V gave up 1 base and J gave up 3 bases, with 7 bases separating them. The CDR3 is 14 residues long. CDR1 is SGHTA, CDR2 FQGNSA, per germline.

Ten or more counts support this clonotype. This chain links TRBV25-1 with TRBJ1-2; no clear D gene. V lost 1 base and J 8 bases, leaving 11 bases between the germline ends. Germline CDR1 and CDR2: MGHDK and SYGVNS. This CDR3 has 13 amino acids. The CDR3 region has the DNA TGTGCCAGCAGTGAATGGGAGGAGGAGGGCTACACCTTC. Translating it yields CASSEWEEEGYTF.

This clonotype showed up just a few times. The chain combines TRBV7-9 with TRBJ2-7; no reliable D call. V was clipped by 5 bases and J by 2 bases, with 7 bases between them. Germline V lookup: CDR1 SEHNR, CDR2 FQNEAQ (reference sequence). This CDR3 comprises 12 residues. Here the CDR3 reads CASSRITYEQYF. The DNA for the CDR3 is TGTGCCAGCAGCAGAATTACCTACGAGCAGTACTTC.

This clonotype was seen repeatedly, ten times or more. The genes are TRBV6-1 and TRBJ2-7; TRBD2 matches 13 bases. V trimming: 6 bases; J trimming: 4 bases; junction bases outside the gene matches: 0. The CDR3 has 13 residues. CDR1 is MNHNS and CDR2 is SASEGT in the germline V gene. In nucleotides, the CDR3 is TGTGCCAGCAGGACTAGCGGGAGGTACGAGCAGTACTTC. This gives the protein CASRTSGRYEQYF.

The J gene is TRBJ2-3, the V gene TRBV15; D unresolved. The V gene's germline CDR1 is LNHNV and CDR2 YYDKDF (reference sequence). This CDR3 is built from 12 residues. Between the trimmed V and J ends, which lost 8 bases and 7 bases, there was a span of 13 bases. The CDR3, as DNA: TGTGCCACCCAGAGGAGTTTGCATACGCAGTATTTT. It translates to CATQRSLHTQYF.

The CDR3: CASSPGQGRVYEQFF. In nucleotides, the CDR3 is TGTGCCAGCAGTCCCGGACAGGGTCGGGTTTATGAGCAGTTCTTC. J is TRBJ2-1 and V is TRBV27; 8 bases align to TRBD1. CDR3 length equals 15 residues. The V segment lost 5 bases and the J segment 8 bases; nucleotides outside the gene matches: 11. Germline values: CDR1 MNHEY, CDR2 SMNVEV (reference sequence).

V is TRBV7-9 and J is TRBJ1-2, with D tentatively TRBD1 (5 bases). This CDR3 is 15 amino acids long. Deletions cut 6 bases from V and 3 bases from J, with 17 bases between. Germline V gives CDR1 SEHNR, CDR2 FQNEAQ (reference sequence). As DNA, the CDR3 is TGTGCCAGCAGTCCAGTTGTGGGGACGGACTATGGCTACACCTTC. Translating it yields CASSPVVGTDYGYTF.

This clonotype was seen repeatedly, ten times or more. V usage is TRBV3-1 and J usage is TRBJ2-1; D perhaps matches TRBD2 (6 bases). The CDR3 extends over 16 amino acids. V was pared by 0 bases and J by 6 bases, with 15 bases between. Per germline, CDR1 LGHDT and CDR2 YNNKEL (reference sequence). CDR3 residues: CASSQDRSGYANEQFF. The CDR3 DNA is TGTGCCAGCAGCCAAGATCGGAGCGGGTATGCCAATGAGCAGTTCTTC.

The table lists this clonotype with many counts. The rearrangement uses TRBV2 and TRBJ2-3; D is uncertain. The germline V gene has CDR1 SNHLY and CDR2 FYNNEI. CDR3 length equals 12 residues. V lost 6 bases, J lost 2 bases, and 6 bases lay in between. DNA of the CDR3: TGTGCCAGCAGCCGCTCCACAGATACGCAGTATTTT. Amino acids: CASSRSTDTQYF.

The chain joins TRBV13 to TRBJ2-1; D uncertain. CDR3 size: 13 residues. Germline assignment: CDR1 PRHDT and CDR2 FYEKMQ (reference sequence). Deletions cut 0 bases from V and 7 bases from J, with 7 bases between. CDR3 loop: CASSLGNGNEQFF. CDR3 nucleotides: TGTGCCAGCAGCTTAGGCAATGGGAATGAGCAGTTCTTC.

This clonotype was found many times. The chain combines TRBV28 with TRBJ1-1; TRBD1 agrees at 12 bases. Germline lookup yields CDR1 MDHEN and CDR2 SYDVKM. The CDR3 is made up of 13 amino acids. V trimming: 6 bases; J trimming: 11 bases; junction bases outside the gene matches: 7. The CDR3 coding sequence is TGTGCCAGCAGGTGGGACAGGGGGCGGCGGGCTTTCTTT. Translated, it gives CASRWDRGRRAFF. The variable domain in full, completed from reference TRBV28 and TRBJ1-1, reads DVKVTQSSRYLVKRTGEKVFLECVQDMDHENMFWYRQDPGLGLRLIYFSYDVKMKEKGDIPEGYSVSREKKERFSLILESASTNQTSMYLCASRWDRGRRAFFGQGTRLTVV.

This clonotype was detected ten times or more. The chain recombines TRBV6-1 with TRBJ2-5; D gene uncertain. With 5 bases removed from V and 5 bases from J, the gap between germline ends came to 12 bases. This CDR3 has 13 residues. Germline V CDR1 and CDR2: MNHNS, SASEGT. CDR3 in amino acids: CASSRNIGETQYF. The CDR3 coding sequence is TGTGCCAGCAGTCGGAACATAGGGGAGACCCAGTACTTC.

This clonotype was detected ten times or more. J is TRBJ1-1 and V is TRBV28; D uncertain. Germline CDR1 reads MDHEN; CDR2 reads SYDVKM. This CDR3 region has 11 residues. Deletions cut 5 bases from V and 7 bases from J, with 8 bases between. CDR3 coding DNA: TGTGCCAGCAGTACCTTCATTGAAGCTTTCTTT. Translated: CASSTFIEAFF.

In this sample, this clonotype turned up many times. V and J are TRBV28 and TRBJ2-2, with 7 nucleotides matching TRBD2. Germline CDR1 MDHEN, CDR2 SYDVKM. The CDR3 has 15 residues. After removal of 6 bases from V and 4 bases from J, the junction contained 8 bases not matched to a gene. The DNA for the CDR3 is TGTGCCAGCAGGGGGAGGGGTCCCCGCACCGGGGAGCTGTTTTTT. This sequence encodes CASRGRGPRTGELFF. The whole variable domain, filled in from reference TRBV28 and TRBJ2-2, reads DVKVTQSSRYLVKRTGEKVFLECVQDMDHENMFWYRQDPGLGLRLIYFSYDVKMKEKGDIPEGYSVSREKKERFSLILESASTNQTSMYLCASRGRGPRTGELFFGEGSRLTVL.

The chain links TRBV20-1 to TRBJ2-5; D unresolved. V was shortened by 5 bases and J by 4 bases, with 11 bases between the two germline ends. Germline lookup yields CDR1 DFQATT and CDR2 SNEGSKA (reference sequence). CDR3 length equals 12 residues. CDR3 sequence reads: CSAAIMAETQYF. The DNA for the CDR3 is TGCAGTGCTGCCATAATGGCAGAGACCCAGTACTTC.

This clonotype was seen many times. J is TRBJ2-5 and V is TRBV2; 13 nucleotides agree with TRBD2. Germline-derived CDR1 and CDR2 are SNHLY and FYNNEI. This CDR3 spans 16 amino acids. Losses at the gene ends were 5 bases for V and 5 bases for J; bases not matched to a gene: 8. CDR3 sequence reads: CASSWTSGSKMETQYF. CDR3 bases: TGTGCCAGCAGTTGGACTAGCGGGAGCAAAATGGAGACCCAGTACTTC.

This clonotype was counted a few times. The chain couples TRBV9 to TRBJ1-2; D is unresolved. CDR1 SGDLS and CDR2 YYNGEE come from the germline V gene. With 0 bases removed from V and 2 bases from J, the gap between germline ends came to 17 bases. This CDR3 spans 17 amino acids. CDR3 in DNA: TGTGCCAGCAGCGTAGAGTTGGGCGTGAGCGGGAACTATGGCTACACCTTC. Encoded protein: CASSVELGVSGNYGYTF.

This clonotype was seen only a few times. In nucleotides, the CDR3 is TGTGCCAGCAGCTTCTCTGGGGCCTCTGGAAACACCATATATTTT. Encoded protein: CASSFSGASGNTIYF. V usage is TRBV7-2 and J usage is TRBJ1-3; D is perhaps TRBD1 (5 bases). The CDR3 extends over 15 amino acids. The V gene lost 3 bases and the J gene lost 0 bases, with 9 bases spanning the gap. Germline V gene lookup returns CDR1 SGHTA and CDR2 FQGNSA. Drawing the rest from reference TRBV7-2 and TRBJ1-3, the complete variable domain is GAGVSQSPSNKVTEKGKDVELRCDPISGHTALYWYRQSLGQGLEFLIYFQGNSAPDKSGLPSDRFSAERTGGSVSTLTIQRTQQEDSAVYLCASSFSGASGNTIYFGEGSWLTVV.

This clonotype was observed many times. The rearrangement links TRBV20-1 to TRBJ2-7; D gene ambiguous. Deletions cut 3 bases from V and 6 bases from J, with 9 bases between. The CDR3 loop spans 11 amino acids. CDR1 and CDR2 (germline): DFQATT, SNEGSKA (reference sequence). This CDR3 is CSASKAPEQYF. CDR3 DNA: TGCAGTGCTAGCAAGGCGCCCGAGCAGTACTTC.

The gene calls are TRBV28 and TRBJ2-5; 13 bases line up with TRBD2. With 4 bases clipped from V and 4 bases from J, the junction kept 12 bases outside the gene matches. The CDR3 length is 18 residues. CDR1 MDHEN and CDR2 SYDVKM come from the germline V gene. The CDR3 here is CASSSGTSGKGRRETQYF. Written as DNA, the CDR3 is TGTGCCAGCAGTTCCGGGACTAGCGGGAAAGGGCGAAGAGAGACCCAGTACTTC.

This clonotype was seen many times. V usage is TRBV2 and J usage is TRBJ2-5; 11 nucleotides align to TRBD1. Per the germline V gene, CDR1 is SNHLY and CDR2 is FYNNEI. The J segment lost 2 bases and the V segment lost 6 bases, leaving 8 bases of the junction unmatched. The CDR3 sequence is 16 residues long. CDR3 coding DNA: TGTGCCAGCAGGAAAACGAGGGACAGGGGGCAAGAGACCCAGTACTTC. It specifies CASRKTRDRGQETQYF.

A few counts support this clonotype. The V gene is TRBV5-1, the J gene TRBJ2-1, with D possibly called TRBD1 or TRBD2 (5 bases each). The CDR3 sequence is 15 residues long. CDR1 SGHRS and CDR2 YFSETQ come from the germline V gene. V was shortened by 4 bases and J by 0 bases, with 11 bases between the two germline ends. The CDR3 DNA follows: TGCGCCAGCAGCGCATCCGGGACCTCCTACAATGAGCAGTTCTTC. Translated, it gives CASSASGTSYNEQFF.

As concerns this clonotype: Germline is not matched at one junction end, which may reflect a read error. The V and J genes are TRBV11-3 and TRBJ2-1; D ambiguous. Per germline, CDR1 SGHNT and CDR2 YENEEA. CDR3 length: 15 residues. This chain's CDR3 is CAGSLWFSSYNEQFF. The CDR3 DNA reads as TGTGCCGGCAGCTTATGGTTTAGCTCCTACAATGAGCAGTTCTTC.

This clonotype appeared many times. The genes are TRBV2 and TRBJ2-1; 8 positions agree with TRBD2. Germline CDR1 SNHLY, CDR2 FYNNEI. The CDR3 consists of 18 residues. Losses at the gene ends were 2 bases for V and 5 bases for J; bases not matched to a gene: 14. The CDR3 protein is CASSEHKRERSSHNEQFF. CDR3 nucleotide sequence: TGTGCCAGCAGTGAACATAAGCGGGAGCGGTCTTCTCACAATGAGCAGTTCTTC. The variable domain in full, with the rest retrieved from reference TRBV2 and TRBJ2-1, is EPEVTQTPSHQVTQMGQEVILRCVPISNHLYFYWYRQILGQKVEFLVSFYNNEISEKSEIFDDQFSVERPDGSNFTLKIRSTKLEDSAMYFCASSEHKRERSSHNEQFFGPGTRLTVL.